Reported below is one T cell receptor beta chain. This entry comes from a study of blood T cell repertoires in COVID-19. About the research overall: There were acute and convalescent COVID-19 samples, and they came from the United States, Italy and Spain.

The CDR3 extends over 16 amino acids. CDR1 is LNHDA and CDR2 is SQIVND in the germline V gene (reference sequence). With 6 bases removed from V and 8 bases from J, the gap between germline ends came to 20 bases. Generated by immunoSEQ multiplex PCR, the TCRdb table keeps only in-frame clones and is missing some. The sample shows about 200,000 clones, about 82% of them seen only once. The receptor's source is a man aged 55 to 70 with COVID-19, enrolled during active disease. Sequencing used peripheral blood. The chain employs TRBV19 and TRBJ1-6, with D tentatively TRBD1 (5 bases). CDR3 coding DNA: TGTGCCAGTAGCAGCTCCCCAGGGTTCGACGATTCACCCCTCCACTTT. This encodes CASSSSPGFDDSPLHF.